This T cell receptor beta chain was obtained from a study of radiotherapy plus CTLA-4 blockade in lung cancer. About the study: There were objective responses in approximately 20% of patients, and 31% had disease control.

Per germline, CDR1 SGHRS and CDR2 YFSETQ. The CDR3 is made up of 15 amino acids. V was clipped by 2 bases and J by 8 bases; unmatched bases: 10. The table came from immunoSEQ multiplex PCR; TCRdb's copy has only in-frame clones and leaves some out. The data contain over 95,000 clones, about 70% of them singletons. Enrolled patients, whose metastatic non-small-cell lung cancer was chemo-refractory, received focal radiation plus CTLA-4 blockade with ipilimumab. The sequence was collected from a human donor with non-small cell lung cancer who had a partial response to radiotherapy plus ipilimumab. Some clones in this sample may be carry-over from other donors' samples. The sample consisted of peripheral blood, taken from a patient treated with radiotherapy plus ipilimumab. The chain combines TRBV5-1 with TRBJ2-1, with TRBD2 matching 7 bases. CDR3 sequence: CASSFLAASSHEQFF. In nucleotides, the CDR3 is TGCGCCAGCAGCTTCCTAGCGGCCTCATCCCATGAGCAGTTCTTC.